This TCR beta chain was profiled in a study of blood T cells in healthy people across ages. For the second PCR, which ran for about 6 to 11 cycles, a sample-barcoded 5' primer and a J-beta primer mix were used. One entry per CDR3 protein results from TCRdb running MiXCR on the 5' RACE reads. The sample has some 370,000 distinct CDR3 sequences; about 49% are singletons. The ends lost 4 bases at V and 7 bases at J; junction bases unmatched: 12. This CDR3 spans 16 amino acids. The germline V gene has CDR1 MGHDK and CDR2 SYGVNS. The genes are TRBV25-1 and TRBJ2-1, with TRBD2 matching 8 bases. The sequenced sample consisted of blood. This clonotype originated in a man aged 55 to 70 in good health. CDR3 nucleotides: TGTGCCAGCAGTGGATTACCGGGACTAGTAGGAAATGAGCAGTTCTTC. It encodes CASSGLPGLVGNEQFF.